This T cell receptor beta chain comes out of a study of T cell responses to AZD1222 COVID-19 vaccine (dated by TCRdb to the early 2020s). Regarding the study in general: AZD1222 recipients with second doses at about 4 weeks or about 12 weeks were pooled, because spike-specific TCR depth and breadth did not differ between schedules. TCR sequencing covered some 240 trial participants: 207 given two doses of AZD1222 and some 25 given two doses of MenACWY control vaccine. Trial participants were enrolled into age subgroups of 18-55, 56-69 and 70-plus years, which contained about 150, 27 and 61 TCR-sequenced participants, respectively. Here is what the overall study found, with its caveats: Because no samples from the day 14 peak response were available, repertoires could be characterized only after the peak T cell response. Only five or six AZD1222 recipients were SARS-CoV-2 seropositive at baseline, limiting conclusions about previously exposed vaccinees. Epitopes outside the regions mutated in the B.1.351 and B.1.1.7 variants were reportedly recognized by nearly half of the unique spike-specific TCRs. The whole spike protein was spanned by vaccine-associated CD4 TCRs, and dominant responses were seen in regions 160-218 and 743-854. Participants were mostly white British and included more females than males, and it was suggested by the authors that clonal diversity may have been underestimated. After two AZD1222 doses, spike-specific TCR breadth and depth were significantly higher than at day 0 and than in MenACWY recipients. In the small 56-69-year group, the increase in depth fell short of significance, most likely because of low power.

According to the study, the label for this sample's time point signals: baseline before first vaccination. Vaccinee samples came from UK trials COV001 and COV002, including a single-blind randomized controlled phase 2/3 trial of AZD1222 (ChAdOx1 nCoV-19) in healthy adults. For TCRbeta chain sequencing, PBMC samples were collected from trial participants at day 0 and at day 28 after the second dose. The CDR3 regions of human TCRbeta chains were analyzed by immunosequencing. Processing in the source paper ran as follows. TCRs in the repertoires were matched against a reference library of SARS-CoV-2-specific TCRs that had been generated with the MIRA antigen-specificity platform. Breadth meant the fraction of unique TCRs that were SARS-CoV-2-associated, whereas depth meant the fraction of total T cells that were SARS-CoV-2-associated. Using the MIRA data, every spike-specific TCR was mapped to the spike region that the TCR reacted to and assigned to either a CD4 or a CD8 class. Log10-transformed breadth and depth values were compared by one-way ANOVA with Sidak's multiple comparisons tests. Sourced from immuneACCESS, this table was stored by TCRdb with only in-frame sequences that have V and J called. A share of the clones is absent; for the studies checked, an unresolved V gene accounts for under half, and the remainder has no known explanation. The V and J calls and clone size are taken from that table; D and trimming were inferred from the DNA. The sample contains some 180,000 clones, 85% to 90% of them found a single time. Under 6.5% of the sample is held by the ten biggest clonotypes.

On this clone: Its antigen has not been determined. No quality values exist for individual bases; no much larger clone is one base distant.

Trimming accounts for 4 bases at V and 7 bases at J, while the number of junction bases matched to no gene is 8. CDR1 SGHRS and CDR2 YFSETQ were looked up in the germline V gene. The CDR3 holds 15 amino acids from the cysteine to the phenylalanine. Only the CDR3 part of the read is kept: 45 bases, read in frame from the first base. The TCR originated in an adult in good health. The specimen was peripheral blood, collected on day 0 of AZD1222 vaccination. The chain is encoded by TRBV5-1 joined to TRBJ2-1, with 10 middle bases fitting TRBD2. The bases read TGCGCCAGCAGCCTATCTAGCGGGAGCTTAAATGAGCAGTTCTTC. This codes for CASSLSSGSLNEQFF.